This T cell receptor (beta chain) was captured in a study of cytomegalovirus exposure and HLA in healthy donors. Study-wide results and caveats: Researchers counted some 150 TCR beta chains as cytomegalovirus-associated. Serostatus for CMV was the only available immune exposure information. Later, an analysis showed that TCR beta chains associated with HLA were more clonally expanded than others that were equally common.

This CDR3 is built from 16 residues. The germline CDR1 and CDR2 sequences are SEHNR and FQNEAQ (reference sequence). 13 Jbeta primers and 60 Vbeta primers were used for the PCR. Source study methods: The count from a later analysis was tens of millions of unique TCR beta chains, about 10 million of them shared. TCRdb's table, derived via immunoSEQ multiplex PCR, lists solely in-frame clones and lacks some. The D gene and trimming were derived from the DNA, and the V and J assignments and clone size from that table. The sample has around 150,000 clones, roughly 8.8% seen once. Turning to this clone: What it recognizes is unknown. Relative to the germline gene, one junction end is altered; a read error may explain this. Other DNA sequences within the sample encode an identical CDR3.

Source material: PBMCs. The chain carries TRBV7-9 and TRBJ1-6; 9 positions agree with TRBD1. The receptor was isolated from a woman between 40 and 55 years old in good health and CMV-seropositive. CDR3 sequence reads: CASSPKGDRAASPLHF. The DNA of the CDR3 is TGTGCCAGCAGCCCGAAAGGGGACAGGGCGGCTTCACCGCTCCACTTT.